The source of this TCR beta chain is a study of OX40 agonist ivuxolimab in advanced cancers. Study in general: Patients were dosed with the agonistic anti-OX40 (CD134) antibody ivuxolimab. Having had anti-PD-1, anti-PD-L1 or anti-CTLA-4 therapy before was allowed, and around 44% had some.

As to this clone: The target antigen is unknown.

CDR3 length equals 16 residues. Germline V gene data show CDR1 as MNHEY and CDR2 as SMNVEV (reference sequence). Trimming took 6 bases from V and 10 from J; bases not matched to a gene: 20. The protocol was immunoSEQ multiplex PCR, while the TCRdb copy is restricted to in-frame clones and leaves out a portion. The sample lists tens of thousands of clones, almost 90% seen once, with about 0.8% in the top ten. Study-wide points: More expanded clones were seen, on average, in CD8+ T cells than in CD4+. Both CD4+ and CD8+ T cell populations in blood had undergone clonal expansion by week 6 at 0.1 to 3.0 mg/kg.

The chain combines TRBV27 with TRBJ1-2; 7 bases match TRBD1. Sequences were derived from CD4+ or CD8+ T cells sorted from blood, sampled in a trial of the OX40 agonist ivuxolimab. This sequence was found in an adult with an advanced solid tumor such as melanoma, head and neck, liver or kidney cancer. CDR3 region: CASSHAKTLRDRDYTF. CDR3 sequence (DNA): TGTGCCAGCAGCCATGCAAAGACTTTGAGGGACAGAGACTACACCTTC.